The present T cell receptor (beta chain) was sequenced within a study of blood T cell repertoires in COVID-19. Study at large: Researchers got acute and convalescent COVID-19 samples from the United States, Italy and Spain.

The method was immunoSEQ multiplex PCR; TCRdb's version includes in-frame clones alone and lacks a portion of them. The table lists about 23,000 clones, approximately 85% of them singletons. Germline assignment: CDR1 SGHRS and CDR2 YFSETQ. Trimming left V 0 bases short and J 5 bases short, with 6 bases between. The CDR3 runs 13 residues. The chain joins TRBV5-1 to TRBJ2-1; a weak D match, TRBD2 (6 bases). Sequencing input: peripheral blood. This TCR was sampled from a man aged 70 or older in a cohort sampled during active COVID-19. This CDR3 is CASSLGGDNEQFF. The CDR3 DNA reads TGCGCCAGCAGCTTGGGCGGGGACAATGAGCAGTTCTTC.